The following is a TCR beta chain sequence with its context. Its target is not known. Some clones are missing from TCRdb's copy, which holds only in-frame ones; the method was immunoSEQ multiplex PCR. The sample includes over 250,000 clones, roughly three quarters of them seen just once. This sample stems from a study of cytotoxic CD8 clonotypes in ibrutinib-treated CLL. Study information: Within the patient group, about a dozen were relapsed/refractory and some 16 treatment-naive, and some 18 were IGHV unmutated. Once patients had received a median around 12 months of treatment, range 6 to 36, response samples were obtained.

The CDR3 spans 19 residues. Germline assignment: CDR1 LNHNV and CDR2 YYDKDF (reference sequence). The trim removed 0 bases at V and 0 bases at J, leaving 9 bases unmatched. Findings of the study overall: Clonality went higher at ibrutinib response and then dropped back toward baseline at progression.

Sequences were derived from PBMCs, sampled at disease progression, from a patient treated with ibrutinib. The receptor comes from a human donor with chronic lymphocytic leukemia. V and J are TRBV15 and TRBJ2-1; the match to TRBD2 covers 9 bases. The CDR3 here is CATSRDYAGGPISYNEQFF. CDR3 in DNA: TGTGCCACCAGCAGAGATTACGCGGGAGGGCCCATCTCCTACAATGAGCAGTTCTTC. The full variable domain, rest sourced from reference TRBV15 and TRBJ2-1, is DAMVIQNPRYQVTQFGKPVTLSCSQTLNHNVMYWYQQKSSQAPKLLFHYYDKDFNNEADTPDNFQSRRPNTSFCFLDIRSPGLGDTAMYLCATSRDYAGGPISYNEQFFGPGTRLTVL.